The rows below give T cell receptor beta chains drawn from one sample of a study of blood T cell repertoires in COVID-19. TCRdb's table, derived via immunoSEQ multiplex PCR, lists solely in-frame clones and lacks some. The repertoire holds around 100,000 clones, with about 84% as singletons. The material sequenced was peripheral blood. These receptor sequences come from a man in his fifties with acute or convalescent COVID-19. Both conserved end residues are part of each CDR3. A D gene is named only where the DNA matches it firmly. Where a row states a size, it is once, few, many or the class of an expanded clone; other rows omit it.

TRBD1,15,NA,TRBV28,TRBJ1-4,CASSPTGALNEKLFF,TGTGCCAGCAGTCCTACAGGGGCGCTTAATGAAAAACTGTTTTTT
NA,15,few,TRBV28,TRBJ2-2,CASRAGLVQTGELFF,TGTGCCAGCAGAGCAGGGCTTGTCCAAACCGGGGAGCTGTTTTTT
NA,14,NA,TRBV2,TRBJ1-1,CASSEGNRVTEAFF,TGTGCCAGCAGTGAAGGAAACAGGGTCACTGAAGCTTTCTTT
NA,14,NA,TRBV5-4,TRBJ1-1,CASSSRKEGIEAFF,TGTGCCAGCAGCTCTCGGAAGGAGGGAATTGAAGCTTTCTTT
NA,12,NA,TRBV16,TRBJ1-2,CASGEEGYGYTF,TGTGCCAGCGGGGAAGAGGGCTATGGCTACACCTTC
NA,16,NA,TRBV2,TRBJ1-3,CASSDERQGSGNTIYF,TGTGCCAGCAGTGACGAAAGACAAGGCTCTGGAAACACCATATATTTT
TRBD1,15,NA,TRBV19,TRBJ2-7,CASSIGAGGSYEQYF,TGTGCCAGTAGTATAGGGGCAGGGGGCTCCTACGAGCAGTACTTC
TRBD1,13,NA,TRBV5-4,TRBJ1-2,CAPSRDRDSGYTF,TGTGCCCCGTCCCGGGACAGGGATAGTGGCTACACCTTC
TRBD1,14,NA,TRBV3-1/TRBV3-2,TRBJ1-2,CASSPGQGGYGYTF,TGTGCCAGCAGCCCGGGACAGGGGGGCTATGGCTACACCTTC
NA,13,NA,TRBV7-2,TRBJ1-5,CASSRDTNQPQHF,TGTGCCAGCTCCAGGGATACCAATCAGCCCCAGCATTTT
TRBD2,15,NA,TRBV7-3,TRBJ2-2,CASSAGGGRTGELFF,TGTGCCAGCTCCGCGGGGGGGGGACGCACCGGGGAGCTGTTTTTT
NA,15,NA,TRBV5-8,TRBJ2-7,CASSFGRQVSYEQYF,TGTGCCAGCAGCTTCGGTAGACAGGTTTCCTACGAGCAGTACTTC
NA,14,NA,TRBV5-1,TRBJ2-3,CASSSDTYTDTQYF,TGCGCCAGCAGCTCGGACACATACACAGATACGCAGTATTTT
NA,11,NA,TRBV7-2,TRBJ1-2,CASSLLRGYTF,TGTGCCAGCAGCTTATTGAGAGGCTACACCTTC
NA,18,few,TRBV6-1,TRBJ1-1,CASSDPSGGYRRGTEAFF,TGTGCCAGCAGTGATCCCTCGGGGGGTTACCGTCGCGGCACTGAAGCTTTCTTT
TRBD1,15,NA,TRBV9,TRBJ1-6,CASSVSTGGSSPLHF,TGTGCCAGCAGCGTCTCGACAGGGGGTAGTTCACCCCTCCACTTT
TRBD2,15,NA,TRBV24-1,TRBJ2-1,CATEGVLAGLNEQFF,TGTGCCACCGAAGGAGTACTAGCGGGGTTAAATGAGCAGTTCTTC
NA,12,NA,TRBV5-1,TRBJ2-2,CASSEGTGELFF,TGCGCCAGCAGCGAGGGCACCGGGGAGCTGTTTTTT
NA,14,few,TRBV9,TRBJ1-5,CASSPWGGNQPQHF,TGTGCCAGCAGCCCCTGGGGCGGCAATCAGCCCCAGCATTTT
TRBD1,13,NA,TRBV19,TRBJ1-2,CASSGTGNYGYTF,TGTGCCAGTTCCGGGACAGGGAACTATGGCTACACCTTC
NA,15,NA,TRBV4-1,TRBJ1-2,CASSQERIGGYGYTF,TGCGCCAGCAGCCAAGAAAGGATAGGGGGCTATGGCTACACCTTC
NA,14,NA,TRBV3-1/TRBV3-2,TRBJ1-5,CASSHGQVGQPQHF,TGTGCCAGCAGCCATGGGCAGGTGGGTCAGCCCCAGCATTTT
NA,15,NA,TRBV27,TRBJ1-1,CASSLKWSPVTEAFF,TGTGCCAGCAGTTTAAAATGGAGTCCGGTAACTGAAGCTTTCTTT
NA,15,NA,TRBV6-5,TRBJ2-1,CASSPGQGSRNEQFF,TGTGCCAGCAGTCCTGGACAAGGGTCGAGGAATGAGCAGTTCTTC
NA,14,NA,TRBV28,TRBJ1-5,CASRSTGTHQPQHF,TGTGCCAGCAGGTCGACAGGTACCCATCAGCCCCAGCATTTT
NA,15,NA,TRBV28,TRBJ1-5,CASSFFDGGNQPQHF,TGTGCCAGCAGTTTTTTCGACGGGGGCAATCAGCCCCAGCATTTT
TRBD1,15,NA,TRBV5-1,TRBJ1-4,CASRRGLEANEKLFF,TGCGCCAGCAGAAGGGGGCTGGAGGCTAATGAAAAACTGTTTTTT
NA,19,NA,TRBV4-1,TRBJ1-6,CASSQFSRGLSPNNSPLHF,TGCGCCAGCAGCCAATTTAGTAGGGGCCTATCCCCTAATAATTCACCCCTCCACTTT
NA,14,NA,TRBV5-4,TRBJ2-7,CASSDGTPPWQQYF,TGTGCCAGCAGCGACGGGACACCGCCCTGGCAGCAGTACTTC
TRBD2,17,NA,TRBV3-1/TRBV3-2,TRBJ2-3,CASSQVPGGGSPDTQYF,TGTGCCAGCAGCCAAGTCCCTGGCGGGGGAAGCCCAGATACGCAGTATTTT
TRBD1,14,NA,TRBV5-8,TRBJ1-4,CASSSGTGWEKLFF,TGTGCCAGCAGCTCCGGGACAGGGTGGGAAAAACTGTTTTTT
TRBD1,16,NA,TRBV3-1/TRBV3-2,TRBJ1-6,CASSLGTGGANSPLHF,TGTGCCAGCAGCCTAGGGACAGGGGGCGCCAATTCACCCCTCCACTTT
NA,14,few,TRBV28,TRBJ1-4,CASSSQGGDEKLFF,TGTGCCAGCAGTTCCCAGGGTGGGGATGAAAAACTGTTTTTT
TRBD2,15,NA,TRBV6-5,TRBJ2-1,CASSYRYAGGGEQFF,TGTGCCAGCAGTTACCGGTATGCGGGGGGCGGTGAGCAGTTCTTC
TRBD1,15,once,TRBV19,TRBJ2-1,CASSTGQGFYNEQFF,TGTGCCAGTAGTACGGGACAGGGGTTTTACAATGAGCAGTTCTTC
NA,13,NA,TRBV18,TRBJ2-7,CASSQRQGGEQYF,TGTGCCAGCTCACAAAGACAAGGAGGCGAGCAGTACTTC
TRBD2,17,once,TRBV4-1,TRBJ2-1,CASSQEGRGGPYNEQFF,TGCGCCAGCAGCCAAGAAGGGCGGGGGGGGCCCTACAATGAGCAGTTCTTC
NA,15,NA,TRBV9,TRBJ1-2,CASSVATRDIGSYTF,TGTGCCAGCAGCGTAGCTACCAGGGATATCGGAAGCTACACCTTC
NA,14,NA,TRBV14,TRBJ1-1,CASRSQAANTEAFF,TGTGCCAGCAGATCCCAGGCAGCGAACACTGAAGCTTTCTTT
NA,14,NA,TRBV2,TRBJ2-2,CASSVRVDNGELFF,TGTGCCAGCAGCGTCAGGGTAGATAACGGGGAGCTGTTTTTT
NA,14,NA,TRBV5-1,TRBJ2-7,CASSLGGSSYEQYF,TGCGCCAGCAGCTTGGGCGGTAGCTCCTACGAGCAGTACTTC
NA,16,NA,TRBV7-9,TRBJ1-5,CASSFGQTTSNQPQHF,TGTGCCAGCAGCTTTGGACAGACCACGAGCAATCAGCCCCAGCATTTT
TRBD1,14,once,TRBV7-9,TRBJ2-3,CASSAGTERDTQYF,TGTGCCAGCAGCGCAGGGACAGAAAGGGATACGCAGTATTTT
TRBD1,15,few,TRBV2,TRBJ2-2,CASSPLDRVAGELFF,TGTGCCAGCAGTCCCCTGGACAGGGTGGCCGGGGAGCTGTTTTTT
NA,14,NA,TRBV24-1,TRBJ1-2,CATSARGSPYGYTF,TGTGCCACCAGTGCCCGGGGGTCCCCCTATGGCTACACCTTC
TRBD1,15,NA,TRBV3-1/TRBV3-2,TRBJ1-2,CASSPGQGESDGYTF,TGTGCCAGCAGCCCCGGACAGGGCGAGAGCGATGGCTACACCTTC
NA,13,NA,TRBV27,TRBJ2-7,CASRSGDHYEQYF,TGTGCCAGCAGGTCAGGGGACCACTACGAGCAGTACTTC
TRBD1,15,NA,TRBV6-6,TRBJ2-2,CASSPGQGRAGELFF,TGTGCCAGCAGTCCAGGACAGGGAAGGGCCGGGGAGCTGTTTTTT
TRBD1,14,NA,TRBV11-2,TRBJ2-2,CASTRGLNTGELFF,TGTGCCAGCACCAGGGGGTTGAACACCGGGGAGCTGTTTTTT
TRBD1,15,NA,TRBV19,TRBJ1-2,CASSIDRGRSYGYTF,TGTGCCAGTAGTATAGACAGGGGGCGAAGCTATGGCTACACCTTC